These 10 T cell receptor beta chains share one sample of origin, sequenced in a study of blood T cell repertoires in COVID-19. Sequencing used immunoSEQ multiplex PCR; TCRdb keeps in-frame clones, though not all of them. The profile shows nearly 110,000 clones, about two thirds of them singletons. The sequenced sample was peripheral blood. These receptors all stem from a human donor with acute or convalescent COVID-19. The donor label of this sample is uncertain.

This sequence joins TRBV14 and TRBJ1-4; 7 nucleotides align to TRBD1. Germline V CDR1 and CDR2: SGHDN, FVKESK. V shed 1 base and J 5 bases; nucleotides not matched to a gene: 10. The CDR3 spans 17 residues. The CDR3 DNA follows: TGTGCCAGCAGCCAAGTCCCCGCCGGGACAGCGAATGAAAAACTGTTTTTT. The encoded protein is CASSQVPAGTANEKLFF.

The chain links TRBV10-2 to TRBJ2-7, with D tentatively TRBD1 (5 bases). The CDR3 has 15 residues. CDR1 and CDR2 from the germline V gene are WSHSY and SAAADI. V was clipped by 2 bases and J by 1 base, with 12 bases between them. As DNA, the CDR3 is TGCGCCAGCAGTGAGGGACGGACAATATCCTACGAGCAGTACTTC. Protein: CASSEGRTISYEQYF.

This rearrangement joins TRBV10-2 to TRBJ1-6; D is unresolved. CDR1 WSHSY and CDR2 SAAADI come from the germline V gene. The CDR3 extends over 11 amino acids. V lost 7 bases, J lost 7 bases, and 5 bases lay in between. The CDR3 here is CASKENSPLHF. The DNA of the CDR3 is TGCGCCAGCAAGGAGAATTCACCCCTCCACTTT.

The chain is built from TRBV19 and TRBJ1-1; maybe TRBD1 (5 bases). Germline CDR1 reads LNHDA; CDR2 reads SQIVND (reference sequence). Trimming took 6 bases from V and 1 from J, leaving 15 bases between them. This CDR3 has 15 residues. DNA of the CDR3: TGTGCCAGTAGGCGGGGGGACCTAGCGAACACTGAAGCTTTCTTT. Residues: CASRRGDLANTEAFF.

In its sample, this clone was seen once. This rearrangement joins TRBV27 to TRBJ2-1; the match to TRBD2 covers 13 bases. V was clipped by 5 bases and J by 0 bases; unmatched bases: 7. Germline V lookup: CDR1 MNHEY, CDR2 SMNVEV (reference sequence). CDR3 length: 18 residues. The CDR3 DNA reads TGTGCCAGCAGTCAGGGACTAGCGGGGTATTCCTCCTACAATGAGCAGTTCTTC. Protein sequence: CASSQGLAGYSSYNEQFF.

This rearrangement joins TRBV7-2 to TRBJ1-1; the D gene is possibly TRBD1 (5 bases). The CDR3 sequence is 13 residues long. CDR1 is SGHTA and CDR2 is FQGNSA in the germline V gene. The ends were cut back, 4 bases at V and 1 base at J, with 7 bases in the middle. The CDR3 DNA reads TGTGCCAGCAGCTCCGGACAGAACACTGAAGCTTTCTTT. Its translation is CASSSGQNTEAFF. The complete variable domain, with remaining parts taken from reference TRBV7-2 and TRBJ1-1, reads GAGVSQSPSNKVTEKGKDVELRCDPISGHTALYWYRQSLGQGLEFLIYFQGNSAPDKSGLPSDRFSAERTGGSVSTLTIQRTQQEDSAVYLCASSSGQNTEAFFGQGTRLTVV.

The chain carries TRBV5-1 and TRBJ2-3; D not certain. Trimming pared 2 bases from V and 6 bases from J, leaving 10 bases between. Germline V gives CDR1 SGHRS, CDR2 YFSETQ. The length of the CDR3 is 13 residues. CDR3 nucleotide sequence: TGCGCCAGCAGCTTCTTAGGAGAGGATACGCAGTATTTT. The encoded protein is CASSFLGEDTQYF.

This chain connects TRBV4-1 to TRBJ1-1; D is undetermined. This CDR3 has 13 amino acids. Germline-derived CDR1 and CDR2 are MGHRA and YSYEKL. V lost 4 bases and J 2 bases, leaving 8 bases between the germline ends. The chain's CDR3 is CASSRVGNTEAFF. The DNA for the CDR3 is TGCGCCAGCAGCCGGGTGGGCAACACTGAAGCTTTCTTT.

The sample holds a few counts of this clone. V usage is TRBV4-2 and J usage is TRBJ1-5; tentatively, D is TRBD1 (6 bases). CDR3 length: 15 residues. Germline assignment: CDR1 LGHNA and CDR2 YNFKEQ. The V end was cut by 3 bases, the J end by 1 base, with 10 bases between. This CDR3 is CASSQQGQSNQPQHF. The CDR3 DNA is TGTGCCAGCAGCCAGCAAGGACAGAGCAATCAGCCCCAGCATTTT.

CDR3 in amino acids: CASSLARDRRDTEAFF. CDR3 in DNA: TGTGCCAGCAGCTTAGCCAGGGACAGGAGGGACACTGAAGCTTTCTTT. This chain uses TRBV7-9 with TRBJ1-1; 8 nucleotides align to TRBD1. The ends lost 0 bases at V and 3 bases at J; junction bases unmatched: 6. The CDR3 has 16 amino acids. Germline V CDR1 and CDR2: SEHNR, FQNEAQ (reference sequence). The full variable domain, completed using reference TRBV7-9 and TRBJ1-1, is DTGVSQNPRHKITKRGQNVTFRCDPISEHNRLYWYRQTLGQGPEFLTYFQNEAQLEKSRLLSDRFSAERPKGSFSTLEIQRTEQGDSAMYLCASSLARDRRDTEAFFGQGTRLTVV.